This TCR beta chain was obtained from a study of shared clonotypes between healthy human individuals. This clone has just one count. The antigen is undetermined. Study results and caveats: Clonotype sharing across donors was expected to vary with sequencing depth.

The assay was immunoSEQ multiplex PCR, and TCRdb's table has in-frame clones only and misses some. The sample records approximately 350,000 clones, around 96% being singletons. This CDR3 comprises 17 residues. Trimming shortened V by 0 bases and J by 0 bases, and 12 bases separated the two germline ends. Per the germline V gene, CDR1 is ENHRY and CDR2 is SYGVKD. The specimen was memory CD8+ T cells sorted from blood. Subset: CD45RO+ cells pooled with CCR7-negative TemRA cells. The TCR comes from a man aged 25 to 40 in good health. The J gene is TRBJ2-4, the V gene TRBV10-3; D not resolved. The CDR3 reads CAISESPVDLAKNIQYF. CDR3 nucleotide sequence: TGTGCCATCAGTGAGTCGCCCGTCGATCTAGCCAAAAACATTCAGTACTTC.